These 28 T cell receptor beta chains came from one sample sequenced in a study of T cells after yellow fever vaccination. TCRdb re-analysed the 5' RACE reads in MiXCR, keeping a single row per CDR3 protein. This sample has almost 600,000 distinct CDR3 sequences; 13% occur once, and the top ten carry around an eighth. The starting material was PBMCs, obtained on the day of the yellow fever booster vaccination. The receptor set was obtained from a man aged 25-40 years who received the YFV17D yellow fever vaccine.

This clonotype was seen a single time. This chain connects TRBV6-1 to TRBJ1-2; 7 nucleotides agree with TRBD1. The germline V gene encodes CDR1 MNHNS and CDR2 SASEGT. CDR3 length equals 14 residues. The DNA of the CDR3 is TGTACCGGCCAGGCCCCGGAGACAGGGTATGGCTACACCTTC. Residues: CTGQAPETGYGYTF.

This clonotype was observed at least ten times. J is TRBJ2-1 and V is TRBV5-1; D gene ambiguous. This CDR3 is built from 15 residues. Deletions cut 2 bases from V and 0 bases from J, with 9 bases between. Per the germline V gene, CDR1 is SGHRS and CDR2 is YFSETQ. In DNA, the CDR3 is TGCGCCAGCAGCTTCGCTAGGAGCTCCTACAATGAGCAGTTCTTC. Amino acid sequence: CASSFARSSYNEQFF.

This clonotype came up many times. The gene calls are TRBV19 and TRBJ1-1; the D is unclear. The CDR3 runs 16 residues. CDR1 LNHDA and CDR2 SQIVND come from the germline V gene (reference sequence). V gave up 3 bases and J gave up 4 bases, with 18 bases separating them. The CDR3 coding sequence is TGTGCCAGTAGTATTTTTTCCCCCCTTTCGGGCACTGAAGCTTTCTTT. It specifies CASSIFSPLSGTEAFF. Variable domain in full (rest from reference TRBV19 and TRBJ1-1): DGGITQSPKYLFRKEGQNVTLSCEQNLNHDAMYWYRQDPGQGLRLIYYSQIVNDFQKGDIAEGYSVSREKKESFPLTVTSAQKNPTAFYLCASSIFSPLSGTEAFFGQGTRLTVV.

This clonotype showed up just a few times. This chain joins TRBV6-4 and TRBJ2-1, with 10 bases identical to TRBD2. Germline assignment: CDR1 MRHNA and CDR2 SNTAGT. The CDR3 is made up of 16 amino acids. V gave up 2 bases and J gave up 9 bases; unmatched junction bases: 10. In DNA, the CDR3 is TGTGCCAGCAGTGACCAGGGGGGGCTAGCGGGAGTTGAGCAGTTCTTC. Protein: CASSDQGGLAGVEQFF.

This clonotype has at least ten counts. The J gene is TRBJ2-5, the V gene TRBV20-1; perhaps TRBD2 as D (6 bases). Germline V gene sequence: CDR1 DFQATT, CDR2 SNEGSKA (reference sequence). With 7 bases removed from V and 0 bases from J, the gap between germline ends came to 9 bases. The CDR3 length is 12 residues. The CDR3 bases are TGCAGTGTTCGGACTAACCAAGAGACCCAGTACTTC. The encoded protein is CSVRTNQETQYF.

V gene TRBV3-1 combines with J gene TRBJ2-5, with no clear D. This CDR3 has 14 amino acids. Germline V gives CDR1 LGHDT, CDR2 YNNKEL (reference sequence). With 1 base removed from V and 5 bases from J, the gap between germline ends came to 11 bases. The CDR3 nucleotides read TGTGCCAGCAGCCAAGGGAAGGGCCGGGAGACCCAGTACTTC. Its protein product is CASSQGKGRETQYF.

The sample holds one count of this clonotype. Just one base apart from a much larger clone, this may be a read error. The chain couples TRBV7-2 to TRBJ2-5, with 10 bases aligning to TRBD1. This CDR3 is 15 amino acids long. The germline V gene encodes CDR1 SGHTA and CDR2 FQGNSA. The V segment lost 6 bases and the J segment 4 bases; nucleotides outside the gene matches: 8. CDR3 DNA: TGTGCCAGCAGACCACGGACAGGGGGGGGAGAGACCCAGTACTTC. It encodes CASRPRTGGGETQYF.

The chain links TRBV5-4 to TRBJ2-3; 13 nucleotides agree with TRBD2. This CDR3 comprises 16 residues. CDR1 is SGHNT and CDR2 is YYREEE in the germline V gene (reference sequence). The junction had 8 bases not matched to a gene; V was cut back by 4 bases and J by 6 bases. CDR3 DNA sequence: TGTGCCAGCAGCCCCGGGACTAGCGGGGTGCAGGATACGCAGTATTTT. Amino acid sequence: CASSPGTSGVQDTQYF. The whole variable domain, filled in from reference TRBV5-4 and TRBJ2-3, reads ETGVTQSPTHLIKTRGQQVTLRCSSQSGHNTVSWYQQALGQGPQFIFQYYREEENGRGNFPPRFSGLQFPNYSSELNVNALELDDSALYLCASSPGTSGVQDTQYFGPGTRLTVL.

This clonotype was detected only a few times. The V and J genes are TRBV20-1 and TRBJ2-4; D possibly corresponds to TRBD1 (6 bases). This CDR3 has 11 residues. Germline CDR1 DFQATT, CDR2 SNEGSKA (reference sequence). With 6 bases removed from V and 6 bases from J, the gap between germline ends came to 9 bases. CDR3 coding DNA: TGCAGTGCCGGACAGCTAAACATTCAGTACTTC. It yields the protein CSAGQLNIQYF.

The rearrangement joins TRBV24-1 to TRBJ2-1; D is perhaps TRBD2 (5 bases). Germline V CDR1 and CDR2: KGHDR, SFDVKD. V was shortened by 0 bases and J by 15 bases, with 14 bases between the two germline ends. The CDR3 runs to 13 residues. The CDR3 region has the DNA TGTGCCACCAGTGATTTGCATGGCGGGTTTAGGTTCTTC. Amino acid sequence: CATSDLHGGFRFF.

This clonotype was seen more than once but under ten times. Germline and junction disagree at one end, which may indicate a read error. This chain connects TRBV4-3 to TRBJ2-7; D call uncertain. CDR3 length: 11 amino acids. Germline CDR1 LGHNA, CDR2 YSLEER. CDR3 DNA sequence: TGCGCCAGCAGCCAAGACTCGGCAGGTCGCTTC. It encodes CASSQDSAGRF.

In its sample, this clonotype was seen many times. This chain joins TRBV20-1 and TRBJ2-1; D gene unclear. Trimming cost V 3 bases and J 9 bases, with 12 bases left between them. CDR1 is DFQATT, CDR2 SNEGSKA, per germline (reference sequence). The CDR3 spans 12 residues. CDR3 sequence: CSARPLDGEQFF. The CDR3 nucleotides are TGCAGTGCTAGGCCTTTAGACGGTGAGCAGTTCTTC.

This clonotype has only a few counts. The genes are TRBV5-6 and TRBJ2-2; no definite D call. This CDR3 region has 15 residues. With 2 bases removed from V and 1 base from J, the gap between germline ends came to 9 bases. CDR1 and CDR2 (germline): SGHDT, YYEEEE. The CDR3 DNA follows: TGTGCCAGCAGCTTTCCTGTGGAGAACACCGGGGAGCTGTTTTTT. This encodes CASSFPVENTGELFF.

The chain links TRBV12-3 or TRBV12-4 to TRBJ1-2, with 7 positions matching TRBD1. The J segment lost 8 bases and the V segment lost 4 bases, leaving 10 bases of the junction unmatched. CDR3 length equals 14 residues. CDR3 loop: CASSSLDRAGGYTF. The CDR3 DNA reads TGTGCCAGCAGTTCTCTCGACAGGGCTGGAGGCTACACCTTC.

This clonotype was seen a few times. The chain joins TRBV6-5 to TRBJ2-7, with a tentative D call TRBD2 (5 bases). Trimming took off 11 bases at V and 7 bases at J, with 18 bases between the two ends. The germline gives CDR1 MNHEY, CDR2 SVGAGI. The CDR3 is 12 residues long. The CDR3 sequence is CAGGEPLGEQYF. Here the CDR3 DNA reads TGTGCCGGTGGGGAGCCCCTGGGAGAGCAGTACTTC.

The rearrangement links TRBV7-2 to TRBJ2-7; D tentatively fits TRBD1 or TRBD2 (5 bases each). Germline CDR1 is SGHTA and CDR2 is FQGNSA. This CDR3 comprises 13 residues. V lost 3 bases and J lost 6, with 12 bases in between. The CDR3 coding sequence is TGTGCCAGCAGCTTGCCCTCCGGGGCCGAGCAGTACTTC. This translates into CASSLPSGAEQYF.

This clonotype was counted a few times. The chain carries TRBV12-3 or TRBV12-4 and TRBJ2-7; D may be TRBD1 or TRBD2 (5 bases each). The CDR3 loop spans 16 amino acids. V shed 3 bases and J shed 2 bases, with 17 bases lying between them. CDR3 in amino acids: CASSFLLGPQTYEQYF. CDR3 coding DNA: TGTGCCAGCAGTTTTCTCTTGGGACCCCAAACCTACGAGCAGTACTTC.

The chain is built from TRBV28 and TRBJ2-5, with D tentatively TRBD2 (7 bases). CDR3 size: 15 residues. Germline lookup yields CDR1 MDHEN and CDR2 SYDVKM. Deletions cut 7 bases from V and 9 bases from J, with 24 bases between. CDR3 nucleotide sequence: TGTGCCAGCAATGGGGGCGGGAGCCCCTCCCAGGCCCAGTACTTC. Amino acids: CASNGGGSPSQAQYF. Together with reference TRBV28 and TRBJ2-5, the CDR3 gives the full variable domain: DVKVTQSSRYLVKRTGEKVFLECVQDMDHENMFWYRQDPGLGLRLIYFSYDVKMKEKGDIPEGYSVSREKKERFSLILESASTNQTSMYLCASNGGGSPSQAQYFGPGTRLLVL.

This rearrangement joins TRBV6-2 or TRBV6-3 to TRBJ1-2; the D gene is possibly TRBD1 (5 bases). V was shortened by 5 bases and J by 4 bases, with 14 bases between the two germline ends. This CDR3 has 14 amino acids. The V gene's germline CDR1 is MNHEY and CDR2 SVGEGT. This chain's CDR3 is CASSRQLRGYGYTF. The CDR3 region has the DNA TGTGCCAGCAGTCGACAGCTCCGGGGCTATGGCTACACCTTC.

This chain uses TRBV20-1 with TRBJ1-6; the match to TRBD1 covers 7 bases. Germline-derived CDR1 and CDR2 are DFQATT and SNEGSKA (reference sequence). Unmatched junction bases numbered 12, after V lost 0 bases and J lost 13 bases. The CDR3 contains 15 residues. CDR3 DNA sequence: TGCAGTGCTAGAGAGCCGGGACAGAGTGGAAACCCCCTCCACTTT. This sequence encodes CSAREPGQSGNPLHF.

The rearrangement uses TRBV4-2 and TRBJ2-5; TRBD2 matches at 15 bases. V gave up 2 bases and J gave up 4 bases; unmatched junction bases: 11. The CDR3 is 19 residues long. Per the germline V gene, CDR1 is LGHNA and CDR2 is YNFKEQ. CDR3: CASSQKRGTSGRYGETQYF. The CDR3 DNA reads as TGTGCCAGCAGCCAAAAAAGGGGGACTAGCGGGAGGTATGGAGAGACCCAGTACTTC.

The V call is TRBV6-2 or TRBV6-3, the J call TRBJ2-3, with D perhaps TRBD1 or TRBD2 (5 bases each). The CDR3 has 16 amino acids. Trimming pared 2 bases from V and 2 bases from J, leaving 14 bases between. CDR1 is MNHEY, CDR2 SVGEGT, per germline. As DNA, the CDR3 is TGTGCCAGCAGTTACGGTAACCGGGACGACACAGATACGCAGTATTTT. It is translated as CASSYGNRDDTDTQYF.

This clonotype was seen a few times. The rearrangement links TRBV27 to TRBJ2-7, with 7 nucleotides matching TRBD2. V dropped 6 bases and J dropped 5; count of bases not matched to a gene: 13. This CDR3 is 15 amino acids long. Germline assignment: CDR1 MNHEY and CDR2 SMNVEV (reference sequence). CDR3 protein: CASSLRVGGRDEQYF. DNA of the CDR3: TGTGCCAGCAGCTTACGGGTCGGCGGGAGAGACGAGCAGTACTTC.

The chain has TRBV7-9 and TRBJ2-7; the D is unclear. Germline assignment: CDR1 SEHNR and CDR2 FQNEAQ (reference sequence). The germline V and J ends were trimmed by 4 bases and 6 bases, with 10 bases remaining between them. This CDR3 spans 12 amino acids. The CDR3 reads CASSSRPVEQYF. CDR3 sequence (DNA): TGTGCCAGCAGCTCTCGACCCGTCGAGCAGTACTTC.

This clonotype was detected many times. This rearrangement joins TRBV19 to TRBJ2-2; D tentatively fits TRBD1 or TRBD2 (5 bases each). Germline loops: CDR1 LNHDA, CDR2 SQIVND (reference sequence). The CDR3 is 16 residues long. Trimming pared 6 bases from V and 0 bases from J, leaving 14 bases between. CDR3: CASSPTRDANTGELFF. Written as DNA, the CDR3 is TGTGCCAGTAGCCCCACACGGGACGCGAACACCGGGGAGCTGTTTTTT.

The CDR3 reads CASSLMFGGSGDNEQFF. In DNA, the CDR3 is TGTGCCAGCAGCTTAATGTTCGGCGGGAGTGGTGACAATGAGCAGTTCTTC. This chain joins TRBV7-2 and TRBJ2-1; 7 bases are a match to TRBD2. This CDR3 spans 17 amino acids. Unmatched junction bases numbered 12, after V lost 2 bases and J lost 5 bases. The germline V gene has CDR1 SGHTA and CDR2 FQGNSA.

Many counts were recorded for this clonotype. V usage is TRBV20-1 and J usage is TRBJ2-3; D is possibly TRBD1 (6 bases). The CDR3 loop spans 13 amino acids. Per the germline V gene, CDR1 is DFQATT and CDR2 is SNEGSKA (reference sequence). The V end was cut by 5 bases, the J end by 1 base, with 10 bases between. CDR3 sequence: CSAWDTGTDTQYF. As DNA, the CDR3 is TGCAGTGCTTGGGACACCGGCACAGATACGCAGTATTTT.

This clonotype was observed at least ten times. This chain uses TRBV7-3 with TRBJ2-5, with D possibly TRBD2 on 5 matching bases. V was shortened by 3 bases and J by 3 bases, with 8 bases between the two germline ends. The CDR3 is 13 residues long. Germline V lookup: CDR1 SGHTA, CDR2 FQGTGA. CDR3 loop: CASSFMGEETQYF. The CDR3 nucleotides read TGTGCCAGCAGCTTTATGGGAGAAGAGACCCAGTACTTC.